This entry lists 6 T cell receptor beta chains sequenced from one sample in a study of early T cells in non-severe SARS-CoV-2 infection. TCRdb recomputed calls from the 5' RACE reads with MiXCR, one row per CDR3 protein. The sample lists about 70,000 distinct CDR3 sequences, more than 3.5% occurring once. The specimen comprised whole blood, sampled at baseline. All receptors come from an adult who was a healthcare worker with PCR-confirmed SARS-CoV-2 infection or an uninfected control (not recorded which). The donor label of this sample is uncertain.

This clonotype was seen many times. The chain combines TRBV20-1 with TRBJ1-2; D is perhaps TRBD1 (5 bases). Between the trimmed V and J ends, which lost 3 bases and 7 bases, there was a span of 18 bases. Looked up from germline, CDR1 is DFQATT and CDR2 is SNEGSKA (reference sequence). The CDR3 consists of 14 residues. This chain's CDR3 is CSARGLREEGGYTF. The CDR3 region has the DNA TGCAGTGCTAGGGGGCTCAGGGAAGAGGGTGGCTACACCTTC.

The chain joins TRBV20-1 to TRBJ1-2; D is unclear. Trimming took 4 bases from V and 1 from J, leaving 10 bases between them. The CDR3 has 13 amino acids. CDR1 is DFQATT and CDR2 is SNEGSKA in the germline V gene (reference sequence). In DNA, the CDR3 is TGCAGTGCTATTAGAGCCGGTAACTATGGCTACACCTTC. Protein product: CSAIRAGNYGYTF.

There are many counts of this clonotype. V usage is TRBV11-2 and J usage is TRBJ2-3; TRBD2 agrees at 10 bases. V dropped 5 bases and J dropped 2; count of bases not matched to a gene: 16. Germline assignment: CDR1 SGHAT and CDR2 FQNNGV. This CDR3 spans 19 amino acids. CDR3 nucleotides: TGTGCCAGCAGCGTACTTAGGGTGGCTAGCGGGGGCCCCACAGATACGCAGTATTTT. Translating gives CASSVLRVASGGPTDTQYF.

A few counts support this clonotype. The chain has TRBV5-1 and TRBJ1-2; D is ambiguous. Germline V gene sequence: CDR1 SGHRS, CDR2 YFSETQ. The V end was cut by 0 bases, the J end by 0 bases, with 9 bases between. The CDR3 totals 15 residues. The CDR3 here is CASSLATKTNYGYTF. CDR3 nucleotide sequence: TGCGCCAGCAGCTTGGCTACGAAAACTAACTATGGCTACACCTTC.

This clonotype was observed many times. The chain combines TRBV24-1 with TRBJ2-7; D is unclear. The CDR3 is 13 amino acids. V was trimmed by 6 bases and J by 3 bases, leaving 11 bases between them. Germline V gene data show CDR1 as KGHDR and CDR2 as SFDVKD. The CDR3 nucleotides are TGTGCCACCAGTCCCCGTTTAAGCTACGAGCAGTACTTC. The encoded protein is CATSPRLSYEQYF.

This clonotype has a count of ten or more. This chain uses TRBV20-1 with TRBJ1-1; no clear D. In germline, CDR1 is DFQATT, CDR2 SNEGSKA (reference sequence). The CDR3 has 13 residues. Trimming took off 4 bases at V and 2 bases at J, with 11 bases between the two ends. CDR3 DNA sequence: TGCAGTGCTAATGTACCAGGTAACACTGAAGCTTTCTTT. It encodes CSANVPGNTEAFF.